This T cell receptor (beta chain) is from a study of T cell responses to AZD1222 COVID-19 vaccine. The wider study: Both about-4-week and about-12-week second-dose recipients were combined.

Produced via immunoSEQ multiplex PCR; TCRdb's table is partial and in-frame only. The sample consists of some 100,000 clones, over 75% of them appearing once. The germline V gene has CDR1 LGHDT and CDR2 YNNKEL (reference sequence). V lost 4 bases, J lost 0 bases, and 4 bases lay in between. CDR3 length: 14 residues. This clone came up a few times. The chain carries TRBV3-1 (or the pseudogene TRBV3-2) and TRBJ2-6; the D is unclear. The specimen comprised peripheral blood, sampled on day 0 of AZD1222 vaccination. The sequence was collected from an adult in good health. The DNA of the CDR3 is TGTGCCAGCAGCCCTAACTCTGGGGCCAACGTCCTGACTTTC. Translating gives CASSPNSGANVLTF.